This T cell receptor (beta chain) was sequenced for a study of blood T cells in healthy people across ages. Overall study context: About one barcoded TCR beta cDNA was captured per two T cells.

This CDR3 has 14 residues. Per germline, CDR1 SGDLS and CDR2 YYNGEE. A sample-barcoded 5' primer and a J-beta primer mix were used in a second PCR of roughly 7 to 11 cycles. A template-switch adaptor containing 12 random nucleotides labeled each cDNA molecule. Sequencing of every sample gave 3 million or more CDR3-containing paired-end reads. TCRdb re-called the 5' RACE reads through MiXCR, storing one row per CDR3 protein. The sample holds about 720,000 distinct CDR3 sequences, about a fifth seen once. Concerning this clonotype itself: At one end the junction does not follow the germline gene, possibly because of a read error.

Total RNA amounts of at least 5 micrograms were extracted per sample. This chain uses TRBV9 with TRBJ2-7; possible D gene TRBD1, 6 bases. This receptor was obtained from an older man in good health. Sample: blood. In DNA form, the CDR3 reads TGTGCCAGCAGCCACCGGGACATCAATCCCGAGCAGCACTTC. It translates to CASSHRDINPEQHF.